Listed here are 20 T cell receptor beta chains from one sample, sequenced in a study of blood T cells in healthy people across ages. Then a second PCR, running roughly 7 to 11 cycles, was carried out with a sample-barcoded 5' primer and a J-beta primer mix. TCRdb re-analysed the 5' RACE reads in MiXCR, keeping a single row per CDR3 protein. The table lists over a million distinct CDR3 sequences, 55% to 75% of them singletons. Material: blood. The source of these receptors is a man younger than 35 in good health.

This clonotype was counted only a few times. The genes are TRBV5-1 and TRBJ2-5; 13 bases match TRBD2. Germline CDR1 is SGHRS and CDR2 is YFSETQ. The length of the CDR3 is 17 residues. The V segment lost 4 bases and the J segment 5 bases; nucleotides outside the gene matches: 11. The CDR3 sequence: CASSLGTSGITGETQYF. The CDR3 coding sequence is TGCGCCAGCAGCCTGGGGACTAGCGGGATAACGGGGGAGACCCAGTACTTC.

The chain uses TRBV4-3 and TRBJ1-4; maybe TRBD1 (6 bases). There are 16 residues in the CDR3. CDR1 is LGHNA and CDR2 is YSLEER in the germline V gene. The V end was cut by 5 bases, the J end by 4 bases, with 17 bases between. Here the CDR3 reads CASSTLETGNNEKLFF. CDR3 DNA sequence: TGCGCCAGCAGCACGTTAGAGACAGGCAATAATGAAAAACTGTTTTTT.

The chain links TRBV20-1 to TRBJ2-1; the match to TRBD1 covers 9 bases. CDR1 and CDR2 (germline): DFQATT, SNEGSKA (reference sequence). V was pared by 3 bases and J by 6 bases, with 3 bases of the junction left unmatched. This CDR3 is built from 13 residues. The CDR3 bases are TGCAGTGCTAGTAGGGGACAGGGCAATGAGCAGTTCTTC. This gives the protein CSASRGQGNEQFF.

This clonotype showed up just once. The V gene is TRBV29-1, the J gene TRBJ2-1, with a possible D match to TRBD1 (7 bases). The germline V and J ends were trimmed by 6 bases and 10 bases, with 19 bases remaining between them. The CDR3 has 13 residues. Germline V gives CDR1 SQVTM, CDR2 ANQGSEA. The CDR3 loop is CSVGGGVAREQFF. The CDR3, as DNA: TGCAGCGTAGGGGGCGGGGTCGCGAGGGAGCAGTTCTTC.

CDR3 loop: CASSLGGGGLETQYF. The CDR3 DNA is TGTGCCAGCAGCCTCGGGGGAGGGGGTTTGGAGACCCAGTACTTC. This chain connects TRBV12-3 or TRBV12-4 to TRBJ2-5, with a tentative D call TRBD2 (7 bases). Between the trimmed V and J ends, which lost 6 bases and 5 bases, there was a span of 19 bases. CDR3 length equals 15 residues.

The chain recombines TRBV2 with TRBJ2-7, with D unclear. The CDR3 extends over 13 amino acids. Germline-derived CDR1 and CDR2 are SNHLY and FYNNEI. Trimming took off 10 bases at V and 2 bases at J, with 15 bases between the two ends. CDR3 amino acids: CAITRREAYEQYF. As DNA, the CDR3 is TGTGCCATCACGAGGCGTGAGGCCTACGAGCAGTACTTC.

The rearrangement uses TRBV28 and TRBJ2-4; 11 bases fit TRBD1. Germline V gene data show CDR1 as MDHEN and CDR2 as SYDVKM. This CDR3 has 16 residues. Trimming cost V 3 bases and J 13 bases; bases outside gene matches: 14. CDR3 sequence reads: CASSFTGGQGEKEQYF. CDR3 sequence (DNA): TGTGCCAGCAGTTTTACGGGGGGACAGGGGGAAAAAGAGCAGTACTTC.

This clonotype occurred once. The rearrangement links TRBV7-9 to TRBJ2-1; D gene unclear. Per the germline V gene, CDR1 is SEHNR and CDR2 is FQNEAQ (reference sequence). V dropped 5 bases and J dropped 8 bases, with 13 bases sitting between them. The CDR3 is 13 amino acids. The CDR3 DNA sequence: TGTGCCAGCAGCCAGTCGGGTTTCGATGAGCAGTTCTTC. Translation: CASSQSGFDEQFF. Filled out from reference TRBV7-9 and TRBJ2-1, the complete variable domain reads DTGVSQNPRHKITKRGQNVTFRCDPISEHNRLYWYRQTLGQGPEFLTYFQNEAQLEKSRLLSDRFSAERPKGSFSTLEIQRTEQGDSAMYLCASSQSGFDEQFFGPGTRLTVL.

The CDR3 here is CASSEPGLRGETQYF. The DNA for the CDR3 is TGTGCCAGCAGTGAACCGGGACTAAGGGGCGAGACCCAGTACTTC. V and J are TRBV2 and TRBJ2-5; 7 nucleotides match TRBD2. Germline trimming cut 2 bases from V and 5 bases from J; bases unmatched to any gene: 8. This CDR3 has 15 residues. Per the germline V gene, CDR1 is SNHLY and CDR2 is FYNNEI.

V gene TRBV6-2 or TRBV6-3 combines with J gene TRBJ2-4; TRBD1 or TRBD2 may be the D gene (5 bases each). The J call may be in error: the DNA end matches TRBJ2-7 better. The CDR3 is 17 residues long. From germline, CDR1 is MNHEY and CDR2 SVGEGT. Written as DNA, the CDR3 is TGTGCCAGCAGTTACTCACCGGGACCTCGAATTCCCCACGAGCAGTACTTC. Its protein is CASSYSPGPRIPHEQYF.

The rearrangement joins TRBV20-1 to TRBJ2-5; 10 bases agree with TRBD2. The DNA matches TRBJ2-7 better at its end, which makes the J call doubtful. Germline CDR1 is DFQATT and CDR2 is SNEGSKA (reference sequence). The CDR3 extends over 17 amino acids. The CDR3 loop is CSARGGLAGAFSYEQYF. CDR3 nucleotides: TGCAGTGCTAGAGGTGGGCTAGCGGGGGCTTTCTCCTACGAGCAGTACTTC.

The V gene is TRBV6-1, the J gene TRBJ1-5, with 9 bases matching TRBD1. The CDR3 extends over 16 amino acids. After removal of 6 bases from V and 0 bases from J, the junction contained 6 bases not matched to a gene. Looked up from germline, CDR1 is MNHNS and CDR2 is SASEGT. The CDR3 DNA is TGTGCCAGCAGGCTGGACAGGGGCTATAGCAATCAGCCCCAGCATTTT. It is translated as CASRLDRGYSNQPQHF.

A few counts support this clonotype. J is TRBJ2-1 and V is TRBV27; TRBD1 agrees at 7 bases. Judging by the DNA end, TRBJ2-7 fits better; the J call may be wrong. The V gene's germline CDR1 is MNHEY and CDR2 SMNVEV (reference sequence). This CDR3 has 13 amino acids. DNA of the CDR3: TGTGCCAGCAGTTTCAGGGGGTACAATGAGCAGTACTTC. Its translation is CASSFRGYNEQYF.

The CDR3 sequence: CASAERGAYNEQYF. CDR3 DNA: TGTGCCAGCGCTGAGCGGGGCGCCTACAATGAGCAGTACTTC. The chain uses TRBV2 and TRBJ2-1, with TRBD2 matching over 7 bases. The J call may be mistaken, given a closer DNA end match to TRBJ2-7. Germline CDR1 SNHLY, CDR2 FYNNEI. The CDR3 covers 14 residues.

The chain recombines TRBV4-1 with TRBJ1-5; 8 nucleotides agree with TRBD1. Germline V lookup: CDR1 MGHRA, CDR2 YSYEKL. The CDR3 covers 19 residues. The junction had 11 bases not matched to a gene; V was cut back by 0 bases and J by 1 base. The CDR3: CASSQDGPDRGQSNQPQHF. The DNA for the CDR3 is TGCGCCAGCAGCCAAGATGGGCCCGACAGGGGCCAAAGCAATCAGCCCCAGCATTTT.

Details on this clonotype: The CDR3 carries no conserved terminal phenylalanine or tryptophan, so it likely arises from a read error. The chain couples TRBV29-1 to TRBJ2-7, with D unresolved. The J call may be wrong; the DNA end is better matched by TRBJ2-4. Germline V gives CDR1 SQVTM, CDR2 ANQGSEA. The CDR3 is 10 residues long. CDR3 loop: CSVEENIQYL. CDR3 sequence (DNA): TGCAGCGTCGAGGAAAACATTCAGTACCTC.

This clonotype occurred a few times. The rearrangement links TRBV6-6 to TRBJ2-4, with TRBD1 identical over 10 bases. This CDR3 contains 15 residues. The J segment lost 8 bases and the V segment lost 0 bases, leaving 4 bases of the junction unmatched. Germline CDR1 and CDR2: MNHNY and SVGAGI (reference sequence). Here the CDR3 DNA reads TGTGCCAGCAGTTACTCGAGGGACAGGGGTGACATTCAGTACTTC. Translation gives CASSYSRDRGDIQYF.

This chain links TRBV3-1 with TRBJ2-5; D unclear. The J call is uncertain, as TRBJ2-7 better fits the DNA end. Germline V lookup: CDR1 LGHDT, CDR2 YNNKEL (reference sequence). The CDR3 consists of 15 residues. The CDR3 DNA follows: TGTGCCAGCAGCCAAGAGACCAGCCCCCTCTACGAGCAGTACTTC. Protein sequence: CASSQETSPLYEQYF.

Note on this clonotype: Since a much larger clone is just one base distant, this may be a read error. The genes are TRBV4-1 and TRBJ2-5; unclear D gene. With the DNA end fitting TRBJ2-7 better, the J assignment may be wrong. This CDR3 comprises 13 residues. Germline V lookup: CDR1 MGHRA, CDR2 YSYEKL. The CDR3 here is CASSQDATYEQYF. The CDR3 DNA follows: TGCGCCAGCAGCCAAGATGCCACCTACGAGCAGTACTTC.

The J gene is TRBJ2-6, the V gene TRBV20-1, with D hard to call. Germline CDR1 is DFQATT and CDR2 is SNEGSKA (reference sequence). The V gene lost 5 bases and the J gene lost 0 bases, with 11 bases spanning the gap. The CDR3 spans 15 residues. The CDR3 is CSAPGPNSGANVLTF. The CDR3 nucleotides are TGCAGTGCTCCGGGTCCTAACTCTGGGGCCAACGTCCTGACTTTC.